The next 21 T cell receptor beta chains were all read from a single sample in a study of OX40 agonist ivuxolimab in advanced cancers. The assay was immunoSEQ multiplex PCR, and TCRdb's table has in-frame clones only and misses some. This table has about 40,000 clones, 70% to 90% appearing once. The material sequenced was CD4+ or CD8+ T cells sorted from blood, taken in a trial of the OX40 agonist ivuxolimab. The receptors stem from an adult with an advanced solid tumor such as melanoma, head and neck, liver or kidney cancer.

The rearrangement joins TRBV7-2 to TRBJ1-1; no clear D. CDR1 and CDR2 (germline): SGHTA, FQGNSA. Trimming cost V 5 bases and J 5 bases, with 12 bases left between them. CDR3 length: 13 amino acids. CDR3 in amino acids: CASSQGPGTEAFF. The DNA for the CDR3 is TGTGCCAGCAGCCAAGGGCCTGGGACTGAAGCTTTCTTT.

This chain links TRBV30 with TRBJ2-7, with D perhaps matching TRBD1 (6 bases). The CDR3 runs 13 residues. Trimming left V 6 bases short and J 5 bases short, with 17 bases between. The germline gives CDR1 GTSNPN, CDR2 SVGIG (reference sequence). The CDR3 loop reads CACALQGNHEQYF. In nucleotides, the CDR3 is TGTGCCTGCGCCTTACAGGGAAACCACGAGCAGTACTTC. Full variable domain (outside the CDR3, taken from reference TRBV30 and TRBJ2-7): SQTIHQWPATLVQPVGSPLSLECTVEGTSNPNLYWYRQAAGRGLQLLFYSVGIGQISSEVPQNLSASRPQDRQFILSSKKLLLSDSGFYLCACALQGNHEQYFGPGTRLTVT.

The CDR3 DNA sequence: TGCGCCAGCAGTAGGGCAGGGGGGAATCAGCCCCAGCATTTT. Its translation is CASSRAGGNQPQHF. The chain combines TRBV4-1 with TRBJ1-5; TRBD1 aligns across 7 bases. V shed 6 bases and J 4 bases; nucleotides not matched to a gene: 6. Germline V gene lookup returns CDR1 MGHRA and CDR2 YSYEKL. The CDR3 loop spans 14 amino acids.

The rearrangement uses TRBV28 and TRBJ2-7, with 8 bases identical to TRBD1. J gave up 5 bases and V 4 bases, and 10 bases lay outside the gene matches. This CDR3 region has 15 residues. CDR1 and CDR2 (germline): MDHEN, SYDVKM. As DNA, the CDR3 is TGTGCCAGCAGTTACTTTACAGGGGGTCTCGACGAGCAGTACTTC. Its protein is CASSYFTGGLDEQYF.

With respect to this clone: Relative to the germline gene, one junction end is altered; a read error may explain this. The V call is TRBV5-6, the J call TRBJ1-2, with a possible D match to TRBD1 (5 bases). The CDR3 runs to 13 residues. Germline values: CDR1 SGHDT, CDR2 YYEEEE. The CDR3 reads CASSLVVSEIGAF. For the CDR3, the DNA is TGTGCCAGCAGCTTGGTTGTCAGCGAGATAGGGGCCTTC.

The genes are TRBV5-1 and TRBJ1-6, with 7 positions matching TRBD1. Trimming cost V 6 bases and J 4 bases; bases outside gene matches: 7. This CDR3 region has 15 residues. Germline CDR1 reads SGHRS; CDR2 reads YFSETQ. The CDR3 protein is CASNPGTDYNSPLHF. In DNA, the CDR3 is TGCGCCAGCAACCCCGGGACAGATTATAATTCACCCCTCCACTTT.

In DNA form, the CDR3 reads TGTGCCAGCAGCGCTGACGGGGCAGGTGGACAAGAGACCCAGTACTTC. It is translated as CASSADGAGGQETQYF. This chain links TRBV9 with TRBJ2-5; TRBD1 or TRBD2 may be the D gene (5 bases each). Germline V lookup: CDR1 SGDLS, CDR2 YYNGEE. V dropped 3 bases and J dropped 2 bases, with 17 bases sitting between them. This CDR3 spans 16 amino acids.

J is TRBJ1-4 and V is TRBV21-1; TRBD1, the D gene given by the table, was not confirmed from the DNA. TRBV21-1 is given as a pseudogene. The CDR3 is 18 residues long. The CDR3 here is CASSKGDRVGATNEKLFF. DNA of the CDR3: TGTGCCAGCAGCAAAGGGGACAGGGTAGGAGCAACTAATGAAAAACTGTTTTTT.

As to this clone: The same CDR3 also results from other DNA sequences found in this sample. The J gene is TRBJ2-7, the V gene TRBV6-5; possibly TRBD2 for D (6 bases). V was clipped by 0 bases and J by 7 bases, with 7 bases between them. CDR1 and CDR2 from the germline V gene are MNHEY and SVGAGI. The CDR3 has 12 residues. The CDR3 loop reads CASSYSGGEQYF. The CDR3 nucleotides are TGTGCCAGCAGTTACTCGGGGGGAGAGCAGTACTTC.

The rearrangement joins TRBV20-1 to TRBJ2-7; D ambiguous. Trimming took off 8 bases at V and 3 bases at J, with 11 bases between the two ends. The germline V gene has CDR1 DFQATT and CDR2 SNEGSKA (reference sequence). This CDR3 region has 11 residues. CDR3: CSTYSNYEQYF. In DNA form, the CDR3 reads TGCAGTACCTACAGCAACTACGAGCAGTACTTC.

This rearrangement joins TRBV6-5 to TRBJ1-1; no clear D gene. Per the germline V gene, CDR1 is MNHEY and CDR2 is SVGAGI. With 2 bases removed from V and 10 bases from J, the gap between germline ends came to 14 bases. The CDR3 totals 13 residues. The chain's CDR3 is CASSYPSGRGAFF. In DNA form, the CDR3 reads TGTGCCAGCAGTTACCCCTCGGGGAGAGGAGCTTTCTTT.

The V call is TRBV5-1, the J call TRBJ2-5; D tentatively reads TRBD1 or TRBD2 (6 bases each). Germline CDR1 reads SGHRS; CDR2 reads YFSETQ. The CDR3 covers 17 residues. Trimming removed 4 bases from V and 9 bases from J, with 28 bases in between. In DNA form, the CDR3 reads TGCGCCAGCAGCCCCCCTCGTAGGGCGGAGCCCCGGGGGCCCCAGTACTTC. The encoded protein is CASSPPRRAEPRGPQYF.

V usage is TRBV5-4 and J usage is TRBJ1-1, with D possibly being TRBD1 (6 bases). The germline gives CDR1 SGHNT, CDR2 YYREEE (reference sequence). The CDR3 totals 14 residues. The germline V and J ends were trimmed by 0 bases and 3 bases, with 9 bases remaining between them. CDR3 nucleotide sequence: TGTGCCAGCAGCTTGGGGGGGACACACACTGAAGCTTTCTTT. Translating it yields CASSLGGTHTEAFF.

The rearrangement uses TRBV7-9 and TRBJ1-5; 7 nucleotides agree with TRBD1. The V and J ends lost 2 bases and 1 base, in that order; junction bases with no gene match: 5. CDR1 and CDR2 from the germline V gene are SEHNR and FQNEAQ (reference sequence). The CDR3 contains 16 residues. CDR3 coding DNA: TGTGCCAGCAGCTTATCGGCGACAGGGAGCAATCAGCCCCAGCATTTT. Amino acid sequence: CASSLSATGSNQPQHF.

The V gene is TRBV6-6, the J gene TRBJ1-2, with D unresolved. This CDR3 is built from 14 residues. Germline CDR1 is MNHNY and CDR2 is SVGAGI (reference sequence). The germline V and J ends were trimmed by 1 base and 3 bases, with 9 bases remaining between them. The CDR3 sequence: CASSYWPTYYGYTF. CDR3 nucleotide sequence: TGTGCCAGCAGTTACTGGCCCACATACTATGGCTACACCTTC.

The chain has TRBV18 and TRBJ2-2, with 8 bases lining up with TRBD2. The CDR3 is 17 residues long. The V segment lost 2 bases and the J segment 0 bases; nucleotides outside the gene matches: 5. From germline, CDR1 is KGHSH and CDR2 LQKENI. CDR3 protein: CASSPSGGGPNTGELFF. CDR3 nucleotide sequence: TGTGCCAGCTCACCAAGTGGCGGGGGGCCGAACACCGGGGAGCTGTTTTTT.

The rearrangement joins TRBV6-1 to TRBJ2-3; no clear D gene. The CDR3 totals 15 residues. V was pared by 8 bases and J by 0 bases, with 15 bases between. Germline V gives CDR1 MNHNS, CDR2 SASEGT. This CDR3 is CASARPRSSTDTQYF. CDR3 sequence (DNA): TGTGCCAGCGCGAGGCCTAGAAGTAGCACAGATACGCAGTATTTT.

V is TRBV19 and J is TRBJ2-7; no clear D gene. This CDR3 region has 14 residues. Trimming cost V 3 bases and J 1 base, with 10 bases left between them. Germline loops: CDR1 LNHDA, CDR2 SQIVND (reference sequence). The CDR3 DNA sequence: TGTGCCAGTAGTATTGGCACAGATTCCTACGAGCAGTACTTC. Encoded protein: CASSIGTDSYEQYF.

The chain recombines TRBV6-1 with TRBJ2-7, with a possible D match to TRBD1 (6 bases). V shed 10 bases and J shed 0 bases, with 13 bases lying between them. Germline CDR1 is MNHNS and CDR2 is SASEGT. The CDR3 consists of 13 residues. The CDR3 loop is CATEGVSSYEQYF. The CDR3 DNA reads TGTGCCACCGAGGGGGTTAGCTCCTACGAGCAGTACTTC.

The chain is built from TRBV27 and TRBJ2-3; 8 bases are a match to TRBD1. Germline V gene data show CDR1 as MNHEY and CDR2 as SMNVEV (reference sequence). CDR3 size: 18 residues. J gave up 0 bases and V 3 bases, and 11 bases lay outside the gene matches. CDR3 loop: CASSFGVRGPASTDTQYF. The CDR3 DNA follows: TGTGCCAGCAGTTTCGGAGTCAGGGGGCCCGCAAGCACAGATACGCAGTATTTT.

Of note for this clone: Other DNA sequences in this sample translate to the same CDR3. The V call is TRBV19, the J call TRBJ2-2, with D perhaps given as TRBD1 or TRBD2 (6 bases each). Trimming shortened V by 0 bases and J by 6 bases, and 11 bases separated the two germline ends. The germline V gene encodes CDR1 LNHDA and CDR2 SQIVND (reference sequence). There are 15 residues in the CDR3. CDR3 loop: CASSIEGGWAGELFF. The CDR3 DNA reads as TGTGCCAGTAGTATAGAAGGGGGGTGGGCCGGGGAGCTGTTTTTT.